These 32 T cell receptor beta chains share one sample of origin, sequenced in a study of blood T cell repertoires in COVID-19. The method was immunoSEQ multiplex PCR; TCRdb's version includes in-frame clones alone and lacks a portion of them. The sample has fewer than 200,000 clones, approximately 80% seen once. The sample consisted of peripheral blood. Source of these receptors: a woman aged 45 to 65 with active or convalescent COVID-19.

CDR3 DNA sequence: TGTGCCAGCAGCCTTAGGACGGGGGGGCCCACCGGGGAGCTGTTTTTT. This sequence encodes CASSLRTGGPTGELFF. The chain couples TRBV3-1 (or the pseudogene TRBV3-2) to TRBJ2-2; 8 bases are shared with TRBD2. The V gene's germline CDR1 is LGHDT and CDR2 YNNKEL (reference sequence). The CDR3 length is 16 residues. Losses at the gene ends were 4 bases for V and 4 bases for J; bases not matched to a gene: 8.

This chain connects TRBV19 to TRBJ2-1; no reliable D call. The V end was cut by 4 bases, the J end by 7 bases, with 11 bases between. This CDR3 is built from 13 residues. In germline, CDR1 is LNHDA, CDR2 SQIVND (reference sequence). The CDR3 is CASSTQTRNEQFF. For the CDR3, the DNA is TGTGCCAGTAGTACCCAGACTCGGAATGAGCAGTTCTTC. Complete variable domain (other parts from reference TRBV19 and TRBJ2-1): DGGITQSPKYLFRKEGQNVTLSCEQNLNHDAMYWYRQDPGQGLRLIYYSQIVNDFQKGDIAEGYSVSREKKESFPLTVTSAQKNPTAFYLCASSTQTRNEQFFGPGTRLTVL.

The chain joins TRBV7-9 to TRBJ2-3; 7 bases align to TRBD2. V lost 3 bases and J lost 6; bases outside the gene matches: 9. Germline V lookup: CDR1 SEHNR, CDR2 FQNEAQ (reference sequence). This CDR3 contains 15 residues. The DNA of the CDR3 is TGTGCCAGCAGCTTGGCGGGGGAGGGAGCGGATACGCAGTATTTT. Translated, it gives CASSLAGEGADTQYF.

V gene TRBV6-2 or TRBV6-3 combines with J gene TRBJ2-7; 13 bases match TRBD2. The CDR3 loop spans 14 amino acids. Germline CDR1 is MNHEY and CDR2 is SVGEGT. The V segment lost 5 bases and the J segment 8 bases; nucleotides outside the gene matches: 6. CDR3 coding DNA: TGTGCCAGCAGTCAGCCGGGACTAGCGGGAAAGCAGTACTTC. It translates to CASSQPGLAGKQYF.

The J gene is TRBJ1-2, the V gene TRBV5-4; D unresolved. CDR1 and CDR2 (germline): SGHNT, YYREEE (reference sequence). This CDR3 has 17 residues. Trimming took 0 bases from V and 8 from J, leaving 23 bases between them. CDR3 nucleotide sequence: TGTGCCAGCAGCTTGGTATCCGGGTTCCCCCCTGAGTGGGGCTACACCTTC. Protein sequence: CASSLVSGFPPEWGYTF.

This clone turned up a few times. This chain uses TRBV9 with TRBJ1-5; D unresolved. V was trimmed by 0 bases and J by 8 bases, leaving 9 bases between them. The CDR3 covers 13 residues. Germline values: CDR1 SGDLS, CDR2 YYNGEE. CDR3: CASSVDGREPQHF. The CDR3 coding sequence is TGTGCCAGCAGCGTAGATGGGCGGGAGCCCCAGCATTTT.

This clone came up a few times. V is TRBV20-1 and J is TRBJ1-1; D is undetermined. The CDR3 loop spans 11 amino acids. The V gene's germline CDR1 is DFQATT and CDR2 SNEGSKA (reference sequence). V lost 3 bases to trimming and J lost 6 bases, with 8 bases between them. The CDR3 bases are TGCAGTGCTAGGGAGGGTCCTGAAGCTTTCTTT. This gives the protein CSAREGPEAFF.

The V and J genes are TRBV7-2 and TRBJ2-5; TRBD2 aligns across 9 bases. There are 14 residues in the CDR3. V lost 9 bases and J lost 5; bases outside the gene matches: 10. From germline, CDR1 is SGHTA and CDR2 FQGNSA. The CDR3 is CASGAGGFVETQYF. DNA of the CDR3: TGTGCCAGTGGGGCGGGGGGGTTTGTGGAGACCCAGTACTTC. The whole variable domain, remainder taken from reference TRBV7-2 and TRBJ2-5, is GAGVSQSPSNKVTEKGKDVELRCDPISGHTALYWYRQSLGQGLEFLIYFQGNSAPDKSGLPSDRFSAERTGGSVSTLTIQRTQQEDSAVYLCASGAGGFVETQYFGPGTRLLVL.

V usage is TRBV19 and J usage is TRBJ2-5; 8 nucleotides align to TRBD2. V gave up 3 bases and J gave up 1 base; unmatched junction bases: 7. Germline V gene sequence: CDR1 LNHDA, CDR2 SQIVND (reference sequence). CDR3 length equals 16 residues. This chain's CDR3 is CASSIGGGPSQETQYF. The CDR3 DNA reads as TGTGCCAGTAGTATCGGCGGGGGGCCGTCCCAAGAGACCCAGTACTTC.

The chain combines TRBV6-5 with TRBJ2-7, with 7 bases lining up with TRBD1. V shed 4 bases and J 3 bases; nucleotides not matched to a gene: 6. This CDR3 region has 14 residues. Germline-derived CDR1 and CDR2 are MNHEY and SVGAGI. The CDR3 is CASSSTGRSYEQYF. The CDR3 coding sequence is TGTGCCAGCAGTTCGACAGGGAGAAGCTACGAGCAGTACTTC.

This clone was seen once. J is TRBJ2-5 and V is TRBV5-4; 7 positions match TRBD2. This CDR3 has 14 amino acids. V lost 4 bases to trimming and J lost 0 bases; unmatched junction nucleotides: 3. Germline CDR1 and CDR2: SGHNT and YYREEE (reference sequence). The CDR3 bases are TGTGCCAGCAGCCCCGGGGGGTACCAAGAGACCCAGTACTTC. This codes for CASSPGGYQETQYF.

The chain employs TRBV18 and TRBJ1-5, with 8 bases matching TRBD1. CDR1 KGHSH and CDR2 LQKENI come from the germline V gene. V dropped 6 bases and J dropped 4; count of bases not matched to a gene: 11. This CDR3 has 16 residues. CDR3 sequence: CASSPDGQGGNQPQHF. In DNA form, the CDR3 reads TGTGCCAGCTCCCCGGATGGACAGGGAGGGAATCAGCCCCAGCATTTT.

The gene calls are TRBV19 and TRBJ1-4, with 9 bases aligning to TRBD1. Germline CDR1 reads LNHDA; CDR2 reads SQIVND (reference sequence). This CDR3 has 16 amino acids. V lost 7 bases, J lost 4 bases, and 10 bases stayed unmatched. Here the CDR3 DNA reads TGTGCCAGTACGACACAGGCGGGACAGGGTAATGAAAAACTGTTTTTT. Its protein product is CASTTQAGQGNEKLFF.

V and J are TRBV3-1 (or the pseudogene TRBV3-2) and TRBJ1-2; D gene uncertain. Trimming took 4 bases from V and 4 from J, leaving 22 bases between them. The germline gives CDR1 LGHDT, CDR2 YNNKEL (reference sequence). The CDR3 extends over 17 amino acids. CDR3 loop: CASSPGGLGQYGYGYTF. In DNA form, the CDR3 reads TGTGCCAGCAGCCCCGGCGGGTTAGGGCAGTATGGCTATGGCTACACCTTC.

The table lists this clone with a few counts. The rearrangement links TRBV28 to TRBJ2-7; 11 nucleotides agree with TRBD1. This CDR3 region has 14 residues. CDR1 is MDHEN, CDR2 SYDVKM, per germline. The V segment lost 11 bases and the J segment 7 bases; nucleotides outside the gene matches: 13. The CDR3, as DNA: TGTGCCTTATCGGTAGGACAGGGGGCGAGAGAGCAGTACTTC. Translation gives CALSVGQGAREQYF.

The chain is built from TRBV9 and TRBJ2-1, with 13 positions matching TRBD2. Germline V lookup: CDR1 SGDLS, CDR2 YYNGEE. The length of the CDR3 is 12 residues. Unmatched junction bases numbered 2, after V lost 3 bases and J lost 14 bases. In nucleotides, the CDR3 is TGTGCCAGCAGCGGACTAGCGGGGGGAAAGTTCTTC. It codes for CASSGLAGGKFF.

V usage is TRBV19 and J usage is TRBJ2-5; 7 bases fit TRBD2. The CDR3 is made up of 13 amino acids. The trim removed 9 bases at V and 5 bases at J, leaving 9 bases unmatched. CDR1 and CDR2 (germline): LNHDA, SQIVND (reference sequence). CDR3 nucleotide sequence: TGTGCCAGCTCAAGAGGGCGGGAGGAGACCCAGTACTTC. This encodes CASSRGREETQYF.

This chain connects TRBV2 to TRBJ2-1, with 7 bases lining up with TRBD2. The junction had 9 bases not matched to a gene; V was cut back by 4 bases and J by 0 bases. The V gene's germline CDR1 is SNHLY and CDR2 FYNNEI. The CDR3 has 17 amino acids. CDR3 DNA sequence: TGTGCCAGCAGTGTTCCGCCCGGGGGGAGCTCCTACAATGAGCAGTTCTTC. The encoded protein is CASSVPPGGSSYNEQFF.

This chain links TRBV28 with TRBJ1-1; TRBD1 is a possible D gene (5 bases). This CDR3 contains 11 residues. Germline CDR1 and CDR2: MDHEN and SYDVKM. V was trimmed by 10 bases and J by 4 bases, leaving 10 bases between them. CDR3 protein: CATGGFTEAFF. The DNA of the CDR3 is TGTGCCACGGGGGGTTTCACTGAAGCTTTCTTT. Full variable domain (rest looked up from reference TRBV28 and TRBJ1-1): DVKVTQSSRYLVKRTGEKVFLECVQDMDHENMFWYRQDPGLGLRLIYFSYDVKMKEKGDIPEGYSVSREKKERFSLILESASTNQTSMYLCATGGFTEAFFGQGTRLTVV.

In its sample, this clone was seen once. This chain joins TRBV11-2 and TRBJ2-3; 16 bases map to TRBD2. CDR1 SGHAT and CDR2 FQNNGV come from the germline V gene. The V segment lost 5 bases and the J segment 1 base; nucleotides outside the gene matches: 6. There are 18 residues in the CDR3. CDR3 nucleotide sequence: TGTGCCAGCAGCGCGGGACTAGCGGGGGGGCGAGGCACAGATACGCAGTATTTT. It translates to CASSAGLAGGRGTDTQYF.

The chain joins TRBV6-6 to TRBJ1-1; TRBD1 matches at 8 bases. The CDR3 consists of 14 residues. From germline, CDR1 is MNHNY and CDR2 SVGAGI (reference sequence). Germline trimming cut 5 bases from V and 5 bases from J; bases unmatched to any gene: 7. DNA for the CDR3: TGTGCCAGCAGTCTTGGGACAGGTATAACTGAAGCTTTCTTT. Protein product: CASSLGTGITEAFF.

The J gene is TRBJ1-1, the V gene TRBV5-1; TRBD1 is a possible D gene (5 bases). V lost 3 bases and J 4 bases, leaving 16 bases between the germline ends. Germline V gives CDR1 SGHRS, CDR2 YFSETQ. CDR3 length: 15 amino acids. CDR3: CASSWAGQGGTEAFF. CDR3 sequence (DNA): TGCGCCAGCAGCTGGGCGGGTCAGGGAGGCACTGAAGCTTTCTTT.

The rearrangement joins TRBV2 to TRBJ2-1, with 10 positions matching TRBD1. CDR1 is SNHLY and CDR2 is FYNNEI in the germline V gene. The trim removed 3 bases at V and 6 bases at J, leaving 5 bases unmatched. The CDR3 totals 15 residues. In DNA form, the CDR3 reads TGTGCCAGCAGTGAGCGACAGGGGGCTGTCAATGAGCAGTTCTTC. Its translation: CASSERQGAVNEQFF.

The chain joins TRBV5-5 to TRBJ2-7, with D possibly TRBD2 on 6 matching bases. CDR1 and CDR2 from the germline V gene are SGHKS and YYEKEE (reference sequence). V was clipped by 4 bases and J by 2 bases, with 10 bases between them. This CDR3 is built from 13 residues. The CDR3 is CASSVRDAYEQYF. CDR3 bases: TGTGCCAGCAGCGTGCGGGACGCCTACGAGCAGTACTTC.

The chain joins TRBV29-1 to TRBJ2-3, with TRBD1 as a possible D gene (7 bases). Looked up from germline, CDR1 is SQVTM and CDR2 is ANQGSEA. The germline V and J ends were trimmed by 1 base and 0 bases, with 17 bases remaining between them. The CDR3 contains 17 residues. CDR3 coding DNA: TGCAGCGTTGAAGGGGGGGACAGTACAACTAGCACAGATACGCAGTATTTT. It encodes CSVEGGDSTTSTDTQYF.

The chain joins TRBV7-9 to TRBJ1-6; 10 bases line up with TRBD1. This CDR3 region has 14 residues. CDR1 is SEHNR and CDR2 is FQNEAQ in the germline V gene (reference sequence). Unmatched junction bases numbered 6, after V lost 9 bases and J lost 7 bases. CDR3 residues: CARGWGQGNSPLHF. The DNA for the CDR3 is TGTGCCAGGGGGTGGGGACAGGGGAATTCACCCCTCCACTTT.

The chain couples TRBV12-3 or TRBV12-4 to TRBJ1-5; D possibly corresponds to TRBD1 (5 bases). The ends were cut back, 5 bases at V and 7 bases at J, with 12 bases in the middle. The CDR3 is 13 residues long. DNA of the CDR3: TGTGCCAGCAGTCCAGGGTTACCGCAGCCCCAGCATTTT. It yields the protein CASSPGLPQPQHF.

The chain joins TRBV19 to TRBJ2-3; weak D call: TRBD1 (5 bases). With 2 bases removed from V and 0 bases from J, the gap between germline ends came to 9 bases. CDR1 LNHDA and CDR2 SQIVND come from the germline V gene (reference sequence). This CDR3 comprises 15 residues. CDR3 coding DNA: TGTGCCAGTAGTATAAGGTACAGGAGCACAGATACGCAGTATTTT. Its translation is CASSIRYRSTDTQYF.

V usage is TRBV9 and J usage is TRBJ1-2; TRBD1 is a possible D gene (5 bases). Germline CDR1 reads SGDLS; CDR2 reads YYNGEE. The CDR3 consists of 13 residues. V was shortened by 2 bases and J by 4 bases, with 9 bases between the two germline ends. The CDR3 spells CASSVGGTYGYTF. The CDR3 region has the DNA TGTGCCAGCAGCGTGGGGGGGACCTATGGCTACACCTTC. The whole variable domain, remainder taken from reference TRBV9 and TRBJ1-2, is DSGVTQTPKHLITATGQRVTLRCSPRSGDLSVYWYQQSLDQGLQFLIQYYNGEERAKGNILERFSAQQFPDLHSELNLSSLELGDSALYFCASSVGGTYGYTFGSGTRLTVV.

The chain uses TRBV29-1 and TRBJ2-1, with D unclear. V was pared by 1 base and J by 1 base, with 8 bases between. Per the germline V gene, CDR1 is SQVTM and CDR2 is ANQGSEA. The CDR3 is made up of 14 amino acids. The CDR3 DNA is TGCAGCGTTGAAGCGGGTTGGTCCTACAATGAGCAGTTCTTC. Protein sequence: CSVEAGWSYNEQFF.

This clone was recorded once. The chain joins TRBV7-3 to TRBJ2-1; 7 nucleotides align to TRBD2. CDR3 size: 15 residues. Trimming at V came to 3 bases and at J to 2 bases, leaving 4 bases not matched to a gene. CDR1 and CDR2 (germline): SGHTA, FQGTGA. DNA for the CDR3: TGTGCCAGCAGCTTTCGCGGGGGAACCTACAATGAGCAGTTCTTC. Encoded protein: CASSFRGGTYNEQFF. The variable domain in full, completed from reference TRBV7-3 and TRBJ2-1, reads GAGVSQTPSNKVTEKGKYVELRCDPISGHTALYWYRQSLGQGPEFLIYFQGTGAADDSGLPNDRFFAVRPEGSVSTLKIQRTERGDSAVYLCASSFRGGTYNEQFFGPGTRLTVL.

The V and J genes are TRBV5-4 and TRBJ1-6; 7 nucleotides agree with TRBD1. In germline, CDR1 is SGHNT, CDR2 YYREEE (reference sequence). The CDR3 has 15 residues. V lost 0 bases, J lost 6 bases, and 3 bases stayed unmatched. The CDR3 region is CASSLDRGGNSPLHF. The CDR3 DNA is TGTGCCAGCAGCTTGGACAGGGGAGGTAATTCACCCCTCCACTTT.